A single sample gave rise to the 7 T cell receptor beta chains below, sequenced in a study of tumor-infiltrating lymphocytes in glioblastoma multiforme. TCR beta libraries were built from RNA through three nested multiplex PCR rounds using modified ARM-PCR. TCRdb reanalysed the multiplex PCR reads using MiXCR and keeps one entry per CDR3 protein. The data hold approximately 11,000 distinct CDR3 sequences, with 65% to 75% observed a single time. The sample was brain tumor tissue. The receptors here all came from a male donor with glioblastoma.

Concerning this clonotype: Relative to the germline gene, one junction end is altered; a read error may explain this. The V and J genes are TRBV11-3 and TRBJ2-2; 12 nucleotides line up with TRBD2. Germline-derived CDR1 and CDR2 are SGHNT and YENEEA. This CDR3 region has 18 residues. This CDR3 is CASSSTSRLAGETGELFF. Here the CDR3 DNA reads TGTGCCAGCAGTTCCACCTCCAGACTAGCGGGAGAAACCGGGGAGCTGTTTTTC.

On this clonotype: Lacking the conserved final phenylalanine or tryptophan, this CDR3 likely reflects a read error. The genes are TRBV11-2 and TRBJ2-1; 7 bases agree with TRBD1. There are 16 residues in the CDR3. Germline values: CDR1 SGHAT, CDR2 FQNNGV. V lost 8 bases to trimming and J lost 6 bases; unmatched junction nucleotides: 16. The CDR3 sequence: CASLAVRGPSRNEQFL. The CDR3 nucleotides are TGTGCCAGCTTAGCAGTAAGGGGGCCTTCGCGCAATGAGCAGTTCTTA.

This clonotype is judged medium-sized. The chain links TRBV6-5 to TRBJ2-2; 11 bases map to TRBD2. The CDR3 has 15 amino acids. Germline-derived CDR1 and CDR2 are MNHEY and SVGAGI. The V gene end was trimmed by 4 bases and the J gene end by 4 bases; junction bases not matched to a gene: 2. The CDR3: CASSSGTSGTGELFF. The CDR3 DNA sequence: TGTGCCAGCAGTTCCGGGACTAGCGGCACCGGGGAGCTGTTTTTT.

The chain has TRBV20-1 and TRBJ2-1; no definite D call. Trimming took 3 bases from V and 3 from J, leaving 12 bases between them. CDR3 length equals 14 residues. Germline V lookup: CDR1 DFQATT, CDR2 SNEGSKA (reference sequence). The CDR3 coding sequence is TGCAGTGCTAGGAATCGGGTAGACTACAATGAGCAGTTCTTC. Translated: CSARNRVDYNEQFF.

Only a few counts were recorded for this clonotype. Lacking the conserved final phenylalanine or tryptophan, this CDR3 likely reflects a read error. The genes are TRBV20-1 and TRBJ2-1; 8 bases line up with TRBD2. Trimming removed 7 bases from V and 9 bases from J; junction bases left unmatched: 8. The germline V gene encodes CDR1 DFQATT and CDR2 SNEGSKA (reference sequence). The CDR3 extends over 12 amino acids. The CDR3 sequence: CSGSAGVGEQFL. The CDR3 DNA reads as TGCAGTGGGTCAGCGGGAGTGGGTGAGCAGTTCCTC.

A few counts support this clonotype. It may be a read error: a sequence one base away is much more abundant. This rearrangement joins TRBV5-1 to TRBJ2-3; 8 positions match TRBD2. The junction had 7 bases not matched to a gene; V was cut back by 8 bases and J by 2 bases. The length of the CDR3 is 14 residues. Germline CDR1 reads SGHRS; CDR2 reads YFSETQ. The CDR3 spells CARTTSGLTDTQYF. The CDR3, as DNA: TGCGCCAGGACTACTAGCGGCCTCACAGATACGCAGTATTTT.

The sample holds many counts of this clonotype. This rearrangement joins TRBV28 to TRBJ2-4, with 13 positions matching TRBD2. This CDR3 region has 15 residues. With 5 bases clipped from V and 6 bases from J, the junction kept 4 bases outside the gene matches. From germline, CDR1 is MDHEN and CDR2 SYDVKM. As DNA, the CDR3 is TGTGCCAGCAGTCAGGGACTAGCGGGAAGAAACATTCAGTACTTC. Amino acids: CASSQGLAGRNIQYF.